This record concerns one T cell receptor (beta chain) sequence. The antigen remains undetermined. The CDR3 contains 14 residues. CDR1 SQVTM and CDR2 ANQGSEA come from the germline V gene. The repertoire was sequenced with immunoSEQ multiplex PCR; TCRdb's copy has only in-frame clones and lacks some. Seen here are about 680,000 clones, roughly 72% observed once, and the top ten hold around 2%. The source of the sample is a study of shared clonotypes between healthy human individuals. Overall study: Per-donor plates numbered three CD4 naive, three CD4 memory, two CD8 naive and one CD8 memory. Study-wide results and caveats: Compared with memory subsets, naive subsets generally had larger estimated richness.

Material: memory CD4+ T cells sorted from blood. Subset defined: CD45RA-negative fraction. The chain has TRBV29-1 and TRBJ2-3; 8 nucleotides line up with TRBD2. This sequence was found in a young woman in good health. CDR3 sequence (DNA): TGCACCTACGTGGGGGGCGGGAGGACAGATACGCAGTATTTT. Translated, it gives CTYVGGGRTDTQYF.